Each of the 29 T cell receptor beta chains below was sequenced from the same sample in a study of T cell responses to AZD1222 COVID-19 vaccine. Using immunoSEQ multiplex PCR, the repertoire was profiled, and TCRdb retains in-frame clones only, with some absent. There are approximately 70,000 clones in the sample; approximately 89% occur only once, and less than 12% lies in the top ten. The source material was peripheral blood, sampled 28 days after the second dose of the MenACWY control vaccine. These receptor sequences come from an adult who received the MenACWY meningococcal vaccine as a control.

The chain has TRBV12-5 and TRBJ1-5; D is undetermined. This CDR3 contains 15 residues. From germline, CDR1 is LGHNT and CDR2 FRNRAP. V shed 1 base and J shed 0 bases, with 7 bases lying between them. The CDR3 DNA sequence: TGTGCTAGTGGTTTGGAATCAATTAGCAATCAGCCCCAGCATTTT. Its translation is CASGLESISNQPQHF.

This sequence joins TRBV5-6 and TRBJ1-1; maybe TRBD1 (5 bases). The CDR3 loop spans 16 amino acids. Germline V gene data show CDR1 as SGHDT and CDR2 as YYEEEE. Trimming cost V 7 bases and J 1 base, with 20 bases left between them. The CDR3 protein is CASAYVGRDGNTEAFF. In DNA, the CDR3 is TGTGCCAGCGCGTACGTGGGGCGAGACGGGAACACTGAAGCTTTCTTT.

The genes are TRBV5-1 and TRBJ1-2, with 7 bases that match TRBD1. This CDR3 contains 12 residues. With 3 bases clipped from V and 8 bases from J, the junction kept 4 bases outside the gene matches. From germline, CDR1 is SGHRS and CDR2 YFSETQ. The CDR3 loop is CASSSGQAGYTF. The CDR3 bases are TGCGCCAGCAGCTCAGGACAGGCGGGCTACACCTTC.

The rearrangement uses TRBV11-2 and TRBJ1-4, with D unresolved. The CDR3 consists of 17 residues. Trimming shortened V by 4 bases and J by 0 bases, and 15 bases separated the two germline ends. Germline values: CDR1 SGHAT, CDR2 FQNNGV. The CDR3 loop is CASSSTHQDPTNEKLFF. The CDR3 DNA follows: TGTGCCAGCAGCTCAACCCACCAGGATCCAACTAATGAAAAACTGTTTTTT.

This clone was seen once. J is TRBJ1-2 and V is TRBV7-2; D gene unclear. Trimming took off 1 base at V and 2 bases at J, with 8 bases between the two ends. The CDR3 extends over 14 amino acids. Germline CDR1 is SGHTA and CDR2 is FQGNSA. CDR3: CASSLDRENYGYTF. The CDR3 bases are TGTGCCAGCAGCTTAGACCGAGAAAACTATGGCTACACCTTC.

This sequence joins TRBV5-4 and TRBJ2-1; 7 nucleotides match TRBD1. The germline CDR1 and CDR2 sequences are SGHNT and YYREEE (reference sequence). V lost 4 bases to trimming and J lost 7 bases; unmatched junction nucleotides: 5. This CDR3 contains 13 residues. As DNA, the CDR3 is TGTGCCAGCAGCGGGGGACAGCCGAATGAGCAGTTCTTC. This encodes CASSGGQPNEQFF.

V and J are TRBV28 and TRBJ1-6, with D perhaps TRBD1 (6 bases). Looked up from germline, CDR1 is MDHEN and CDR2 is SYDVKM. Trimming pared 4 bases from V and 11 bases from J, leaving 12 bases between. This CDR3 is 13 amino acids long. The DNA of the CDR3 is TGTGCCAGCAGTTCCCCGGGACATCCACCCCTCCACTTT. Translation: CASSSPGHPPLHF.

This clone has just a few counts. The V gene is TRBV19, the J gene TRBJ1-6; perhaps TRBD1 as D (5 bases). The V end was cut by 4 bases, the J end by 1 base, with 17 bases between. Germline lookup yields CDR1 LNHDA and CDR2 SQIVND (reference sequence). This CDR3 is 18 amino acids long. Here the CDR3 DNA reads TGTGCCAGTAGTAGCCGGGACCCGACTCGGTCCTATAATTCACCCCTCCACTTT. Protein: CASSSRDPTRSYNSPLHF.

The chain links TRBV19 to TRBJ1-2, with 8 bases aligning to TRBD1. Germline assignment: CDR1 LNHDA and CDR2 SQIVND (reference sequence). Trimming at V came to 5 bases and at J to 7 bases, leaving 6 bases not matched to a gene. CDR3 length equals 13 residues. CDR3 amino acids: CASSSDREGGYTF. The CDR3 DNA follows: TGTGCCAGTAGTTCGGACAGGGAAGGTGGCTACACCTTC.

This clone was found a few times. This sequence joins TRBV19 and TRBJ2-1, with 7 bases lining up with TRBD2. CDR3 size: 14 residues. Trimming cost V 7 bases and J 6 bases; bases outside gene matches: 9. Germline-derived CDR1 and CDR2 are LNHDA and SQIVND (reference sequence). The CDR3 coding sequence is TGTGCCAGTAAGTCGACTAGCAGAAGCAATGAGCAGTTCTTC. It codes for CASKSTSRSNEQFF.

The DNA for the CDR3 is TGTGCCAGCAGTGAGCCGGGACAGCCTGAAAAACTGTTTTTT. This sequence encodes CASSEPGQPEKLFF. V usage is TRBV6-1 and J usage is TRBJ1-4; the match to TRBD1 covers 7 bases. Germline CDR1 MNHNS, CDR2 SASEGT. The V gene end was trimmed by 3 bases and the J gene end by 7 bases; junction bases not matched to a gene: 5. CDR3 length: 14 residues.

CDR3 DNA: TGTGCCAGCAGCCCATTTCCTAGGTCGGCGGCTTTCTTT. Its translation is CASSPFPRSAAFF. The V gene is TRBV16, the J gene TRBJ1-1; D is undetermined. Trimming cost V 4 bases and J 11 bases, with 17 bases left between them. The germline V gene encodes CDR1 KGHSY and CDR2 FQNENV. The CDR3 is made up of 13 amino acids.

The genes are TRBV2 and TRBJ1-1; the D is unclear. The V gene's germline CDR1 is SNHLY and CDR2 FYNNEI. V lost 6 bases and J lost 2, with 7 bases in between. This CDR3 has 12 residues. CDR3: CASRHQNTEAFF. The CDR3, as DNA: TGTGCCAGCAGGCATCAAAACACTGAAGCTTTCTTT.

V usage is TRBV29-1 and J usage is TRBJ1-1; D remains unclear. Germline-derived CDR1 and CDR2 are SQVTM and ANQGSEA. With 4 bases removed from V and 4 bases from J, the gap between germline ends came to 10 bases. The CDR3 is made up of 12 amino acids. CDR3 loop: CSVGEGSTEAFF. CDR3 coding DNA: TGCAGCGTTGGGGAAGGGTCCACTGAAGCTTTCTTT.

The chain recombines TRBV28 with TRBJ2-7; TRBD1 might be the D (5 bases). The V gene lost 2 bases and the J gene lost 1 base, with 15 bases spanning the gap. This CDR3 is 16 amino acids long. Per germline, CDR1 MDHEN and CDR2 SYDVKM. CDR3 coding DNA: TGTGCCAGCAGTTTACCCCATACAGGACCATCCTACGAGCAGTACTTC. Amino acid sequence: CASSLPHTGPSYEQYF.

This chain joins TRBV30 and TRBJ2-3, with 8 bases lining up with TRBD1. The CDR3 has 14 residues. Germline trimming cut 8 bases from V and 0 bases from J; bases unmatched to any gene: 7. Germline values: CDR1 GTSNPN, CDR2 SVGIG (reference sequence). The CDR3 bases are TGTGCCGGTCGGACAGGGATTAGCACAGATACGCAGTATTTT. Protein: CAGRTGISTDTQYF.

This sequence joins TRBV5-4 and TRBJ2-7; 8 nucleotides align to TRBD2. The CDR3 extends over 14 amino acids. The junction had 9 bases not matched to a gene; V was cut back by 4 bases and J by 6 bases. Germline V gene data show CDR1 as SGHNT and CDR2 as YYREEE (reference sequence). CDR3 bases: TGTGCCAGCAGCCCAAGGACGGGGGGGCTCGAGCAGTACTTC. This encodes CASSPRTGGLEQYF.

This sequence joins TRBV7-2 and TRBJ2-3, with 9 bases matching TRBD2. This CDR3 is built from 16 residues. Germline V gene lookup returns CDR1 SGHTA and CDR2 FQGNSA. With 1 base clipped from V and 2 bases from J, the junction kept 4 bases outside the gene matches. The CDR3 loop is CASSLEAGGATDTQYF. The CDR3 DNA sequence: TGTGCCAGCAGCTTAGAGGCGGGGGGGGCCACAGATACGCAGTATTTT.

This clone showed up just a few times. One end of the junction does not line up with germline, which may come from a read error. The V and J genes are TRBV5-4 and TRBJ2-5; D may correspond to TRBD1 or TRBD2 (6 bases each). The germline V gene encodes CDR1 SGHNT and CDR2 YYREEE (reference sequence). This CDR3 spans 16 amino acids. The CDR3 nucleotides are TGTGCCAGCACCTTGGGGGGTCAGGGGTTTCAAGAGACCCAGTACTTC. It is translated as CASTLGGQGFQETQYF.

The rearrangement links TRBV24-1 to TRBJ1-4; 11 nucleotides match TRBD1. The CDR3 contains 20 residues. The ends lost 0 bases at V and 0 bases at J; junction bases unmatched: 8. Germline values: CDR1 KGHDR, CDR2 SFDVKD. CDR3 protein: CATSDLRSRGQGATNEKLFF. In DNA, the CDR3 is TGTGCCACCAGTGATTTGCGTTCGAGGGGACAGGGGGCAACTAATGAAAAACTGTTTTTT.

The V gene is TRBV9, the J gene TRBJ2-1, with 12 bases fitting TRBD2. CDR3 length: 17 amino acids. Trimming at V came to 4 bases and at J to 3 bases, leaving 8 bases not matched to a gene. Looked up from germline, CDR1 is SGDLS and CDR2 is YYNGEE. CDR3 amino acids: CASSPRLAGVNYNEQFF. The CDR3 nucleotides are TGTGCCAGCAGCCCAAGACTAGCGGGGGTGAACTACAATGAGCAGTTCTTC.

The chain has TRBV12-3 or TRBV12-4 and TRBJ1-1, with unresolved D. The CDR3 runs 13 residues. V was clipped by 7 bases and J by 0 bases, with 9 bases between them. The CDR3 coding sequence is TGTGCCAGCATTCTCACAATGAACACTGAAGCTTTCTTT. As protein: CASILTMNTEAFF.

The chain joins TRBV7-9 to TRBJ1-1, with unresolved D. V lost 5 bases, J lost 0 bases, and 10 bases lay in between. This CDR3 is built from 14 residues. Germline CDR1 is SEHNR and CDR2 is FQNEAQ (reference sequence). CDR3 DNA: TGTGCCAGCAGCCTCCGGTATATGAACACTGAAGCTTTCTTT. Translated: CASSLRYMNTEAFF.

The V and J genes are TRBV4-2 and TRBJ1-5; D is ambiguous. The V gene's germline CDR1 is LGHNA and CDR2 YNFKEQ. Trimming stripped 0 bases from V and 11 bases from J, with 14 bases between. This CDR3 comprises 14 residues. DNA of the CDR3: TGTGCCAGCAGCCAAGAATCTGGGTTGGGATCCCAGCATTTT. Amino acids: CASSQESGLGSQHF.

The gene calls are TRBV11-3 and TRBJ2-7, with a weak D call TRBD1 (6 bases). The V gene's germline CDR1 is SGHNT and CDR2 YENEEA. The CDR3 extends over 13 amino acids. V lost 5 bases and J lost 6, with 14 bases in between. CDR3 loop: CASSRNRDGEQYF. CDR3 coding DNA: TGTGCCAGCAGCAGGAACAGGGACGGCGAGCAGTACTTC.

CDR3 region: CASRYGRGGAADTQYF. The CDR3 coding sequence is TGTGCCAGTAGATACGGGCGGGGGGGTGCGGCAGATACGCAGTATTTT. This chain uses TRBV19 with TRBJ2-3, with 9 bases identical to TRBD2. Germline CDR1 reads LNHDA; CDR2 reads SQIVND (reference sequence). CDR3 length: 16 residues. V lost 6 bases and J lost 4; bases outside the gene matches: 11.

The CDR3 loop reads CASRYSGGAGEQFF. DNA of the CDR3: TGTGCCAGCAGGTATAGCGGGGGGGCCGGGGAGCAGTTCTTC. The rearrangement links TRBV6-5 to TRBJ2-1, with 11 positions matching TRBD2. The junction had 8 bases not matched to a gene; V was cut back by 6 bases and J by 10 bases. The CDR3 sequence is 14 residues long. Germline CDR1 is MNHEY and CDR2 is SVGAGI.

CDR3 residues: CASSLVSGESGELFF. The CDR3 DNA reads TGCGCCAGCAGCTTGGTGTCAGGGGAATCCGGGGAGCTGTTTTTT. The chain couples TRBV5-1 to TRBJ2-2; D may be TRBD1 (6 bases). The CDR3 loop spans 15 amino acids. CDR1 is SGHRS and CDR2 is YFSETQ in the germline V gene. The germline V and J ends were trimmed by 0 bases and 6 bases, with 12 bases remaining between them.

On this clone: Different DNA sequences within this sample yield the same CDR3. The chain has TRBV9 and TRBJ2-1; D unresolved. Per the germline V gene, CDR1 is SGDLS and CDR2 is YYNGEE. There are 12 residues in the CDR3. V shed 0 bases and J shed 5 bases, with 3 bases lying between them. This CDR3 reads CASSVGNNEQFF. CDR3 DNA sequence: TGTGCCAGCAGCGTAGGGAACAATGAGCAGTTCTTC.